A single TCR beta chain is shown here with its context. The sample originates from a study of T cell changes during pregnancy in multiple sclerosis. Sequencing used immunoSEQ multiplex PCR; TCRdb keeps in-frame clones, though not all of them. The data contain more than 80,000 clones, around 90% of them singletons. V lost 3 bases and J 7 bases, leaving 12 bases between the germline ends. The V gene's germline CDR1 is MNHNY and CDR2 SVGAGI (reference sequence). The CDR3 has 13 amino acids. This chain uses TRBV6-6 with TRBJ1-1; D is possibly TRBD1 (6 bases). Sequenced here: peripheral blood, sampled after pregnancy. This sequence originates from a female donor with multiple sclerosis, enrolled in a pregnancy study. This CDR3 reads CASSYRDTHEAFF. Here the CDR3 DNA reads TGTGCCAGCAGTTATAGGGACACACATGAAGCTTTCTTT.